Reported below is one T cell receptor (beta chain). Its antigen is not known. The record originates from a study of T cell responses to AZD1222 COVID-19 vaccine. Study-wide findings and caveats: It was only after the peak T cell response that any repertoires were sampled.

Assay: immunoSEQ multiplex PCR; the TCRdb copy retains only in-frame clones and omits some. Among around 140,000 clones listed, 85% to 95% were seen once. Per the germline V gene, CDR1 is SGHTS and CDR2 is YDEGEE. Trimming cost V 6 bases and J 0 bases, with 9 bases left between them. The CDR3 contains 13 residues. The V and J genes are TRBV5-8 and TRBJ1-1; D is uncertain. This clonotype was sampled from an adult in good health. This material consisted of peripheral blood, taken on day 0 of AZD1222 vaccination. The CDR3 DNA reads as TGTGCCAGCACCGGACGGGTGAACACTGAAGCTTTCTTT. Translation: CASTGRVNTEAFF.